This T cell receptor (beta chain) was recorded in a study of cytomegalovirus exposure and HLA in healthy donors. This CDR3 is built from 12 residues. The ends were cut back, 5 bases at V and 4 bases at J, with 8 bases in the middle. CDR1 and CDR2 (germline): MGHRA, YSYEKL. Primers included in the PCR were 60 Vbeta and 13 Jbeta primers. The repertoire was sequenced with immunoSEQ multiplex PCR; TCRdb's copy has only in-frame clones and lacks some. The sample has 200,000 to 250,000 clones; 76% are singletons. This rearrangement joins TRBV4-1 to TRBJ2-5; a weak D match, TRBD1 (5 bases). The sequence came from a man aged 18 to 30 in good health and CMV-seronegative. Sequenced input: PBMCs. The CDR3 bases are TGCGCCAGCAGCGGTCAGGGAGAGACCCAGTACTTC. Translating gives CASSGQGETQYF.